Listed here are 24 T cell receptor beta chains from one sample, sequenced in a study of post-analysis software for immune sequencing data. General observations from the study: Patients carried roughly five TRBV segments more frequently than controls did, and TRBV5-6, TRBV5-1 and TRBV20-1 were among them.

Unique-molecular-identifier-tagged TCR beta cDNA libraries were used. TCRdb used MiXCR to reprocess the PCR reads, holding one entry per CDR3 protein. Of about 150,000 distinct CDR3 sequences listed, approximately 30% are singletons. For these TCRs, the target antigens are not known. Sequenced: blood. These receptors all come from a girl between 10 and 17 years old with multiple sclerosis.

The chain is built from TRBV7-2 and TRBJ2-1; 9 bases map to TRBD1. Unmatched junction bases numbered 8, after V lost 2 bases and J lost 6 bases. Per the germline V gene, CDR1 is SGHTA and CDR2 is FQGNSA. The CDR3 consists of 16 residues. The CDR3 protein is CASSLLGQGVANEQFF. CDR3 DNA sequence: TGTGCCAGCAGCTTACTGGGACAGGGAGTGGCCAATGAGCAGTTCTTC.

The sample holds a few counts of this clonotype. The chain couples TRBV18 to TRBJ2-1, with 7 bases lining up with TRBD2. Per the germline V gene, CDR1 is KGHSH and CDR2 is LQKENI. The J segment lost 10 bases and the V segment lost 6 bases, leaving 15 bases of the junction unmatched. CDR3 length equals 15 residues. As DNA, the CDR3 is TGTGCCAGCTCTCCGGGCGGCGGGAGTCTAGGAGAGCAGTTCTTC. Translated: CASSPGGGSLGEQFF.

CDR3 sequence (DNA): TGTGCCAGCGGAACCGCCCTTAGAGGCTACACCTTC. It encodes CASGTALRGYTF. The chain employs TRBV28 and TRBJ1-2; D is undetermined. The germline CDR1 and CDR2 sequences are MDHEN and SYDVKM. CDR3 length: 12 amino acids. The V end was cut by 8 bases, the J end by 8 bases, with 15 bases between.

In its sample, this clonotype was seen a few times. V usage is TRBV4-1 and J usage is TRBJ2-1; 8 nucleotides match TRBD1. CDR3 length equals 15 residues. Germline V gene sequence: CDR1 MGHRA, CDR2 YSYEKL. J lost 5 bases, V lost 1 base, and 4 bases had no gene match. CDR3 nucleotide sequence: TGCGCCAGCAGCCAAGCCCAGGGGGCTAACAATGAGCAGTTCTTC. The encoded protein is CASSQAQGANNEQFF.

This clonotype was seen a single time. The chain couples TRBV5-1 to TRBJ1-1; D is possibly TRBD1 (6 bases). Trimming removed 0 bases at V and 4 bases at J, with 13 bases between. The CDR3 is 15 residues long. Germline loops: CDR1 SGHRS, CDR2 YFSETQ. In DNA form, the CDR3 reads TGCGCCAGCAGCTTGGATGGGGGGCGAGGCACTGAAGCTTTCTTT. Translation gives CASSLDGGRGTEAFF.

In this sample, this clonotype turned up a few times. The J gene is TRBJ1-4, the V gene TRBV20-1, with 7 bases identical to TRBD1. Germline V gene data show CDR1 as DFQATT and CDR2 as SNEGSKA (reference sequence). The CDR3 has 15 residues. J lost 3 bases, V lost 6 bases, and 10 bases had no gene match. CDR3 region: CSAPMRDRSNEKLFF. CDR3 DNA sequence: TGCAGTGCCCCGATGAGGGACAGATCTAATGAAAAACTGTTTTTT.

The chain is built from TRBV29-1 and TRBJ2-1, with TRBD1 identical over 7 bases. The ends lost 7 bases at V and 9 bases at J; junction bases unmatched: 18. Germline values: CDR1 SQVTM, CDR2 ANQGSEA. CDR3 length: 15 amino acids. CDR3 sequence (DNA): TGCAGCGCTTTTACAGGGGTTAGTTCTTCAGGTGAGCAGTTCTTC. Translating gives CSAFTGVSSSGEQFF.

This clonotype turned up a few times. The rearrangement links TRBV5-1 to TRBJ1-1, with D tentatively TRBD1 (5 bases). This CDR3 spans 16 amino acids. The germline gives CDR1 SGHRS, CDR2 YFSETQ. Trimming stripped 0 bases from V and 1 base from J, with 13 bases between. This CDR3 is CASSLVPGDQNTEAFF. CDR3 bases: TGCGCCAGCAGCTTGGTCCCGGGGGACCAGAACACTGAAGCTTTCTTT.

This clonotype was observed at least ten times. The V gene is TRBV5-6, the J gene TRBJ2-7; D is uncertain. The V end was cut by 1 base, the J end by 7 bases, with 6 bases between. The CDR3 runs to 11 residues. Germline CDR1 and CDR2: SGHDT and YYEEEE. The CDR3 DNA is TGTGCCAGCAGCTTGTCAGAGGAGCAGTACTTC. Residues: CASSLSEEQYF.

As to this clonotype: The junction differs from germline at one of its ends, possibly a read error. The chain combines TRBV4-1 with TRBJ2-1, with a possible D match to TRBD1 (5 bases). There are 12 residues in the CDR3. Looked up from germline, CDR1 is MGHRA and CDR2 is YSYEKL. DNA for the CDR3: TGCACCAGCAGCCATTATGGGGCTTTGCAGTTCTTC. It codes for CTSSHYGALQFF.

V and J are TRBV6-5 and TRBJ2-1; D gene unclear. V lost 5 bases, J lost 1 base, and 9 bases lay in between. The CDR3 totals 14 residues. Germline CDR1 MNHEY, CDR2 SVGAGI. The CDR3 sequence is CASSPPFSYNEQFF. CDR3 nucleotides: TGTGCCAGCAGTCCCCCGTTTTCCTACAATGAGCAGTTCTTC.

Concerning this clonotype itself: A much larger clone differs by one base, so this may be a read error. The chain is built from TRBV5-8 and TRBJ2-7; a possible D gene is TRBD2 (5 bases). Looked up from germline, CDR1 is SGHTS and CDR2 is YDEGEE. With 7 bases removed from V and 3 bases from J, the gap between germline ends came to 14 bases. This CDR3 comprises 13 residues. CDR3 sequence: CASEAVWGYEQYF. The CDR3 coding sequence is TGTGCCAGCGAAGCGGTGTGGGGCTACGAGCAGTACTTC. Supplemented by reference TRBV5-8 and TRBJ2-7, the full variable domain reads EAGVTQSPTHLIKTRGQQATLRCSPISGHTSVYWYQQALGLGLQFLLWYDEGEERNRGNFPPRFSGRQFPNYSSELNVNALELEDSALYLCASEAVWGYEQYFGPGTRLTVT.

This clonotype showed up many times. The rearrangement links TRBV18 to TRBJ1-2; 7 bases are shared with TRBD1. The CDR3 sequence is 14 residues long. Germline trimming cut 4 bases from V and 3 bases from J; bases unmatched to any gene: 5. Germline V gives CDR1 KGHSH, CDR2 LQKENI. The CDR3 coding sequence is TGTGCCAGCTCACGGGGAACAGGGGACTATGGCTACACCTTC. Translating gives CASSRGTGDYGYTF.

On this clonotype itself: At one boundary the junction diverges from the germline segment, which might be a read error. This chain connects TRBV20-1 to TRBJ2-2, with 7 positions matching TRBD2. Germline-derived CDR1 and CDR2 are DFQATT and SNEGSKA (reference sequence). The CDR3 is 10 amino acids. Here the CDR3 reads CSRYSGERFF. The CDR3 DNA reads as TGCAGTCGATACAGCGGGGAGCGGTTTTTT.

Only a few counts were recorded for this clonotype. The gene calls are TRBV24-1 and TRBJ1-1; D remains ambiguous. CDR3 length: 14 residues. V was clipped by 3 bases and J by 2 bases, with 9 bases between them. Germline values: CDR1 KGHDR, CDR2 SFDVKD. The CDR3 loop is CATSDQDGNTEAFF. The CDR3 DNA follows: TGTGCCACCAGTGATCAGGACGGAAACACTGAAGCTTTCTTT.

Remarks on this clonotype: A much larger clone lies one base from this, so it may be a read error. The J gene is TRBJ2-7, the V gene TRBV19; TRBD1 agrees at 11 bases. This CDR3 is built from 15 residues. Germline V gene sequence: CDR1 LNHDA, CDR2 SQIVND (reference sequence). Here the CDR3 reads CASGIGTGGSYEQYF. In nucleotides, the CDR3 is TGTGCCAGTGGTATCGGGACAGGGGGCTCCTACGAGCAGTACTTC.

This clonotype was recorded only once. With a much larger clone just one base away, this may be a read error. The DNA of the CDR3 is TGTGCCGGCAGTGTGGTAGTGGAGCGGGAGGGCCGTCTAGGTACGCAGTATTTT. It is translated as CAGSVVVEREGRLGTQYF. V is TRBV6-4 and J is TRBJ2-3, with 10 positions matching TRBD2. This CDR3 spans 18 amino acids. Germline CDR1 MRHNA, CDR2 SNTAGT.

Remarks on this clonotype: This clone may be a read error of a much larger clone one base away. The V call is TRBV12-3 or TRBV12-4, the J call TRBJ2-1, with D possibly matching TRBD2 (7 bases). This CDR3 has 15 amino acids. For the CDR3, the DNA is TGTGCCGGCAGTTTAAGGGGGGGCGAGGGTTCGGAGCAGTTCTTC. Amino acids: CAGSLRGGEGSEQFF.

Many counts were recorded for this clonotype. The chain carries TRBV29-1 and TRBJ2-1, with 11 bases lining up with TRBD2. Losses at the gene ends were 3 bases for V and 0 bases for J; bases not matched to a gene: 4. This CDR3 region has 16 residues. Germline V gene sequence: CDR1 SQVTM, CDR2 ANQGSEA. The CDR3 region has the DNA TGCAGCGTTGAGGGACTAGCGGACATCTCCTACAATGAGCAGTTCTTC. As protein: CSVEGLADISYNEQFF.

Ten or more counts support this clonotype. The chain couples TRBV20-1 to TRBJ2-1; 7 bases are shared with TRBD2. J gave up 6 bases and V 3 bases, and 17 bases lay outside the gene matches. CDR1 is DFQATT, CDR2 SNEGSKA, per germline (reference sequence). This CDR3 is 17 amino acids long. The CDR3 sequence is CSASRAGVRRAGNEQFF. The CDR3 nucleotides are TGCAGTGCTAGTAGGGCGGGAGTTAGAAGAGCAGGCAATGAGCAGTTCTTC.

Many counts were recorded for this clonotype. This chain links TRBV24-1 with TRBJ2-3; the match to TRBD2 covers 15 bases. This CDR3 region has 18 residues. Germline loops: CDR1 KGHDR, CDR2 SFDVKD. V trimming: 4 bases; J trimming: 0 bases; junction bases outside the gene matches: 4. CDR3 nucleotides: TGTGCCACCAGTGAGGGACTAGCGGGGGGACTAAGCACAGATACGCAGTATTTT. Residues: CATSEGLAGGLSTDTQYF.

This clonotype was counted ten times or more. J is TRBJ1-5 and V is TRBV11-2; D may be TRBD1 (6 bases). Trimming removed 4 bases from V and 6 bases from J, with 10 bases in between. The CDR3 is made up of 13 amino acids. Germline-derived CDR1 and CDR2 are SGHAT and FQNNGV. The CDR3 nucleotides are TGTGCCAGCAGCTCCGCAGGGGTTCAGCCCCAGCATTTT. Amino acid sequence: CASSSAGVQPQHF.

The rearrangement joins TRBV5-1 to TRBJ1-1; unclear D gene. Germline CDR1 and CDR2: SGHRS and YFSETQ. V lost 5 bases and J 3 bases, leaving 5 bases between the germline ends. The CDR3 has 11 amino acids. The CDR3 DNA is TGCGCCAGCAGTGGGGACACTGAAGCTTTCTTT. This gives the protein CASSGDTEAFF.

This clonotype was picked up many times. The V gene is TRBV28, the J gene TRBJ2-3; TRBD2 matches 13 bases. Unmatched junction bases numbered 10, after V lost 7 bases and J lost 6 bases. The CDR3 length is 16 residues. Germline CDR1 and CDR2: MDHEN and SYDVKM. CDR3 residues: CASTTSGRVSVDTQYF. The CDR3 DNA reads TGTGCCAGCACAACTAGCGGGAGGGTCTCCGTTGATACGCAGTATTTT.